This T cell receptor beta chain stems from a study of CD8 T cells in Susac syndrome. Healthy donors formed controls matched for age and sex. Trimming took 1 base from V and 0 from J; bases not matched to a gene: 5. CDR3 length equals 16 residues. CDR1 SGHAT and CDR2 FQNNGV come from the germline V gene. Random hexamers served to reverse transcribe roughly 0.5 to 1 ug RNA. TCRdb ran MiXCR on the immunoSEQ multiplex PCR reads and lists one entry per CDR3 protein. The sample holds 110,000 or so distinct CDR3 sequences, nearly 95% seen once. The origin of this receptor is a human donor in good health. J is TRBJ1-1 and V is TRBV11-2; 7 positions match TRBD1. The sequenced sample consisted of CD4+ T cells from PBMCs. This chain's CDR3 is CASSLVGTAMNTEAFF. The CDR3 DNA follows: TGTGCCAGCAGCTTAGTCGGGACAGCTATGAACACTGAAGCTTTCTTT.